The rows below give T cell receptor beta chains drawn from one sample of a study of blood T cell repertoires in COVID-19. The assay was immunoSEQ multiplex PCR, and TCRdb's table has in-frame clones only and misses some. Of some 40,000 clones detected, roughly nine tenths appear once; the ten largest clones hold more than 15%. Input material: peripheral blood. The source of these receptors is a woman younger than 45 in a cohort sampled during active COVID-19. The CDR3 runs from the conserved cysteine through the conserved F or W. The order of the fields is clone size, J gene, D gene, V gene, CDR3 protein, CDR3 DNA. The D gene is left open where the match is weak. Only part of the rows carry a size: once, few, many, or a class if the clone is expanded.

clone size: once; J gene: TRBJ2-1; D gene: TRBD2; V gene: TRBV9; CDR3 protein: CASSPTSGSYNEQFF; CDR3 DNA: TGTGCCAGCAGCCCGACTAGCGGTTCCTACAATGAGCAGTTCTTC
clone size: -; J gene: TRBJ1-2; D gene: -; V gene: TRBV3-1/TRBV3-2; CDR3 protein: CASSQKTQGISGYTF; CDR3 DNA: TGTGCCAGCAGCCAAAAAACCCAGGGAATCTCTGGCTACACCTTC
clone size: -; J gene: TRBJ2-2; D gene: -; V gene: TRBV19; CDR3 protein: CASSIEQGSTGELFF; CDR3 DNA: TGTGCCAGTAGTATAGAGCAGGGCTCTACCGGGGAGCTGTTTTTT
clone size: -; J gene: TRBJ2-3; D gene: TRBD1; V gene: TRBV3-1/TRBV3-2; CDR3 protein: CASSQDLAENLRDSYFTDTQYF; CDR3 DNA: TGTGCCAGCAGCCAAGATTTAGCTGAAAATTTAAGGGACAGTTACTTCACAGATACGCAGTATTTT
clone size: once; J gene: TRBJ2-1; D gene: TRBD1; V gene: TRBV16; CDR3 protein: CASSLLTGPSSYNEQFF; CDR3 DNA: TGTGCCAGCAGCCTCCTGACAGGGCCCAGCTCCTACAATGAGCAGTTCTTC
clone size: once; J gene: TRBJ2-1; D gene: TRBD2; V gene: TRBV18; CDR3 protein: CASSPPGLAGGGEEQFF; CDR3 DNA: TGTGCCAGCTCACCCCCGGGACTAGCGGGAGGAGGAGAAGAGCAGTTCTTC
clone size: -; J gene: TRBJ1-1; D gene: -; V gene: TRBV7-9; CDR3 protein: CASSPPPSGMNTEAFF; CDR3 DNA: TGTGCCAGCAGCCCGCCCCCGTCAGGGATGAACACTGAAGCTTTCTTT
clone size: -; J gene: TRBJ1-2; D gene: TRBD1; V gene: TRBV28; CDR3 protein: CASSLGTGIQSGYTF; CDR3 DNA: TGTGCCAGCAGTTTAGGGACAGGGATTCAAAGTGGCTACACCTTC
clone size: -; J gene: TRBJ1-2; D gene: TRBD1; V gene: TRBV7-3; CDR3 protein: CASSLGTGAASDGYTF; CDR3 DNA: TGTGCCAGCAGCTTAGGGACAGGGGCCGCTTCCGATGGCTACACCTTC
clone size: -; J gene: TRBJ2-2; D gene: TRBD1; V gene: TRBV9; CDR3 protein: CASSVPGDREDTGELFF; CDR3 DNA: TGTGCCAGCAGCGTACCCGGGGACAGGGAAGATACCGGGGAGCTGTTTTTT
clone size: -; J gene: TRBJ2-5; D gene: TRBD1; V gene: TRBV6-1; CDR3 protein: CASSERSVGQGQETQYF; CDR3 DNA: TGTGCCAGCAGTGAAAGGAGTGTGGGACAGGGGCAAGAGACCCAGTACTTC
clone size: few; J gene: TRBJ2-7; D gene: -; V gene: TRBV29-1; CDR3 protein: CSVSYRGGDEQYF; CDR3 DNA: TGCAGCGTTAGTTACAGGGGAGGTGACGAGCAGTACTTC
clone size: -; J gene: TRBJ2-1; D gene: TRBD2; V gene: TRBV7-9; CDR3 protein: CASSPSGRGSYNEQFF; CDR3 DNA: TGTGCCAGCAGTCCTAGCGGGAGGGGATCCTACAATGAGCAGTTCTTC
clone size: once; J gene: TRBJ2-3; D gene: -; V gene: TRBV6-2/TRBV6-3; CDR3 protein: CASSYPRDTQYF; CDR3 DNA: TGTGCCAGCAGTTACCCCCGGGATACGCAGTATTTT
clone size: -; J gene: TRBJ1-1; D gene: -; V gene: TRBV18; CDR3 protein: CASSPPGTSNTEAFF; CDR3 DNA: TGTGCCAGCTCACCACCCGGGACATCGAACACTGAAGCTTTCTTT
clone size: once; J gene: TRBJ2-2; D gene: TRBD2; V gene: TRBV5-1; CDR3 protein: CASSLEGGSTGELFF; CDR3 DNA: TGCGCCAGCAGCTTGGAGGGAGGGAGCACCGGGGAGCTGTTTTTT
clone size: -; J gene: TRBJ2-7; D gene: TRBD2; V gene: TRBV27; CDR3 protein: CASSLAGDREQYF; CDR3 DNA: TGTGCCAGCAGTCTAGCGGGAGATCGCGAGCAGTACTTC
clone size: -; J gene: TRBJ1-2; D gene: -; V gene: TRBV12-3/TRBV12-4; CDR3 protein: CASSWGGSYGYTF; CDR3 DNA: TGTGCCTCCTCCTGGGGGGGCAGCTATGGCTACACCTTC
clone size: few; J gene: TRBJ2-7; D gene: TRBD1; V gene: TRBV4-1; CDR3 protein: CASSLGQGGSYEQYF; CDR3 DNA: TGCGCCAGCAGCTTGGGACAGGGGGGATCCTACGAGCAGTACTTC
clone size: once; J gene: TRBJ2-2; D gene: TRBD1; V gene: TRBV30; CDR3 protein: CAWSVTGPGELFF; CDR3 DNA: TGTGCCTGGAGTGTGACAGGGCCCGGGGAGCTGTTTTTT
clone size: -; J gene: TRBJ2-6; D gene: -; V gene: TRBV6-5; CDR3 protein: CASSQAGANVLTF; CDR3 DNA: TGTGCCAGCTCCCAGGCTGGGGCCAACGTCCTGACTTTC
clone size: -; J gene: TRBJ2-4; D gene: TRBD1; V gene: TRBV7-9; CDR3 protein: CASSPDRGWAKNIQYF; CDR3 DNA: TGTGCCAGCAGCCCAGACAGGGGATGGGCCAAAAACATTCAGTACTTC
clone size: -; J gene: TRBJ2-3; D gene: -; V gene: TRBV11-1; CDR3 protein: CASSLVGTRSTDTQYF; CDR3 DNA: TGTGCCAGCAGCTTAGTAGGGACTCGTAGCACAGATACGCAGTATTTT